Listed here are 2 T cell receptor beta chains from one sample, sequenced in a study of tumor and adjacent non-tumor tissue in lung cancer. A modified ARM-PCR protocol with three rounds of nested PCR amplified TCRbeta. TCRdb reprocessed the multiplex PCR reads via MiXCR and lists one record per CDR3 protein. The repertoire consists of approximately 68,000 distinct CDR3 sequences, with less than 80% occurring once and the leading ten covering roughly 30%. RNA was extracted from bulk tissue without any cell sorting. The sequencing sample was made of lung tumor tissue. The receptors here all came from a man in his sixties with non-small cell lung cancer.

In regard to this clonotype: Relative to the germline gene, one junction end is altered; a read error may explain this. The V and J genes are TRBV9 and TRBJ2-7; maybe TRBD1 (6 bases). CDR1 SGDLS and CDR2 YYNGEE come from the germline V gene. CDR3 length: 14 residues. This CDR3 is CARSVSSGDSEQYF. The DNA for the CDR3 is TGTGCCAGGAGCGTATCTTCAGGGGATAGCGAGCAGTACTTC.

Points on this clonotype: The junction does not match germline at one end; this may be a read error. V is TRBV20-1 and J is TRBJ2-7, with 7 bases that match TRBD2. Germline V lookup: CDR1 DFQATT, CDR2 SNEGSKA (reference sequence). CDR3 length: 15 amino acids. DNA for the CDR3: TGCTGTGCATCCTCTGGACTAGAGAATTCCTACGATCAGTACTTC. Translation gives CCASSGLENSYDQYF.